Below, 14 T cell receptor beta chains from the same sample are listed, as sequenced in a study of T cell clonotyping in hematopoietic cell transplantation. Here immunoSEQ multiplex PCR was the method, and the copy in TCRdb shows in-frame clones only, minus some. The table lists under 3,500 clones, about four fifths of them singletons, with about 32% in the top ten. Sequencing was performed on PBMCs, taken 180 days after allogeneic stem cell transplant. The receptors shown here come from a female patient in her forties or fifties who had an allogeneic stem cell transplant from a related donor, so T cells may come from the graft donor. Some clones in this sample may be carry-over from other donors' samples.

The V and J genes are TRBV19 and TRBJ2-7, with D uncertain. Per germline, CDR1 LNHDA and CDR2 SQIVND (reference sequence). The V gene lost 6 bases and the J gene lost 3 bases, with 9 bases spanning the gap. The CDR3 spans 12 residues. The CDR3 nucleotides read TGTGCCAGTAGGTCGGGTAACTACGAGCAGTACTTC. This gives the protein CASRSGNYEQYF.

This clone was recorded a few times. The genes are TRBV5-8 and TRBJ2-7, with D perhaps assigned TRBD1 or TRBD2 (6 bases each). The germline CDR1 and CDR2 sequences are SGHTS and YDEGEE. V was trimmed by 4 bases and J by 2 bases, leaving 13 bases between them. The CDR3 has 14 residues. CDR3 nucleotide sequence: TGTGCCAGCAGCCTAGGGCGGGACACCTACGAGCAGTACTTC. This sequence encodes CASSLGRDTYEQYF. The variable domain in full, with the rest retrieved from reference TRBV5-8 and TRBJ2-7, is EAGVTQSPTHLIKTRGQQATLRCSPISGHTSVYWYQQALGLGLQFLLWYDEGEERNRGNFPPRFSGRQFPNYSSELNVNALELEDSALYLCASSLGRDTYEQYFGPGTRLTVT.

This clone came up once. The J gene is TRBJ2-7, the V gene TRBV9, with a weak D call TRBD1 (5 bases). The ends were cut back, 4 bases at V and 1 base at J, with 18 bases in the middle. Germline values: CDR1 SGDLS, CDR2 YYNGEE. The CDR3 runs to 16 residues. The CDR3 loop reads CASSPRLLGASYEQYF. The CDR3 nucleotides read TGTGCCAGCAGCCCGCGTCTTTTAGGGGCGTCCTACGAGCAGTACTTC.

This clone was seen a few times. This chain connects TRBV6-5 to TRBJ2-7; 8 bases align to TRBD1. There are 14 residues in the CDR3. Germline assignment: CDR1 MNHEY and CDR2 SVGAGI. The ends lost 7 bases at V and 3 bases at J; junction bases unmatched: 8. The CDR3 loop reads CASNHDRGNYEQYF. DNA for the CDR3: TGTGCCAGCAACCACGACAGGGGTAACTACGAGCAGTACTTC.

V gene TRBV11-2 combines with J gene TRBJ2-1; 12 bases agree with TRBD2. The J segment lost 8 bases and the V segment lost 6 bases, leaving 8 bases of the junction unmatched. This CDR3 region has 15 residues. Germline loops: CDR1 SGHAT, CDR2 FQNNGV. The CDR3 sequence: CASRTGLAGGDEQFF. In DNA form, the CDR3 reads TGTGCCAGCAGGACGGGTCTAGCGGGAGGGGATGAGCAGTTCTTC.

The gene calls are TRBV4-2 and TRBJ2-3, with D unresolved. Germline CDR1 is LGHNA and CDR2 is YNFKEQ. The ends were cut back, 5 bases at V and 5 bases at J, with 14 bases in the middle. The CDR3 totals 14 residues. CDR3 nucleotide sequence: TGTGCCAGCAGCTCGCCGACCCCCGGAGATACGCAGTATTTT. Translating gives CASSSPTPGDTQYF.

This chain joins TRBV21-1 and TRBJ1-5; no check of the table's D call, TRBD1, against the DNA was made. TRBV21-1 is a known pseudogene. This CDR3 region has 19 residues. CDR3 region: CASSRPRDRGEFSNQPQHF. The CDR3, as DNA: TGTGCCAGCAGCAGACCCCGGGACAGGGGAGAGTTCAGCAATCAGCCCCAGCATTTT.

The table lists this clone with a count of one. The chain has TRBV11-3 and TRBJ1-1, with 8 nucleotides matching TRBD1. In germline, CDR1 is SGHNT, CDR2 YENEEA. Losses at the gene ends were 3 bases for V and 6 bases for J; bases not matched to a gene: 9. CDR3 size: 15 residues. The CDR3 sequence: CASSFRGHVSPEAFF. Here the CDR3 DNA reads TGTGCCAGCAGCTTCAGGGGGCACGTTAGCCCTGAAGCTTTCTTT.

The rearrangement joins TRBV19 to TRBJ1-5; D uncertain. V lost 0 bases, J lost 4 bases, and 10 bases lay in between. Germline V gene sequence: CDR1 LNHDA, CDR2 SQIVND (reference sequence). The CDR3 sequence is 15 residues long. In DNA form, the CDR3 reads TGTGCCAGTAGTATAGATCACGCGAATAATCAGCCCCAGCATTTT. As protein: CASSIDHANNQPQHF.

The chain's CDR3 is CASSDLARGRRETQYF. The CDR3 DNA sequence: TGTGCCAGCAGCGACCTGGCTAGGGGACGGAGGGAGACCCAGTACTTC. This chain links TRBV2 with TRBJ2-5, with D possibly being TRBD1 or TRBD2 (5 bases each). This CDR3 has 16 residues. Trimming removed 6 bases from V and 5 bases from J, with 22 bases in between. Germline assignment: CDR1 SNHLY and CDR2 FYNNEI.

The chain uses TRBV10-1 and TRBJ2-1; 11 nucleotides line up with TRBD2. V shed 2 bases and J 7 bases; nucleotides not matched to a gene: 1. Germline CDR1 WNHNN, CDR2 SYGVQD (reference sequence). This CDR3 has 14 residues. The CDR3 reads CASSEVAGGNEQFF. CDR3 nucleotides: TGCGCCAGCAGTGAGGTAGCGGGAGGGAATGAGCAGTTCTTC.

This chain uses TRBV5-6 with TRBJ2-7, with D unresolved. The CDR3 runs to 10 residues. Germline V gene lookup returns CDR1 SGHDT and CDR2 YYEEEE. The V end lost 2 bases, the J end lost 3 bases, and 0 bases lay between the germline ends. The CDR3 sequence: CASSFYEQYF. The CDR3 nucleotides read TGTGCCAGCAGCTTCTACGAGCAGTACTTC.

CDR3 residues: CASSPGGVSGNTIYF. CDR3 sequence (DNA): TGTGCCAGCTCACCAGGAGGCGTCTCTGGAAACACCATATATTTT. This chain links TRBV18 with TRBJ1-3; D is unclear. There are 15 residues in the CDR3. Looked up from germline, CDR1 is KGHSH and CDR2 is LQKENI. Deletions cut 2 bases from V and 0 bases from J, with 8 bases between.

This clone appeared a single time. This sequence joins TRBV15 and TRBJ2-7; no definite D call. The germline V gene has CDR1 LNHNV and CDR2 YYDKDF (reference sequence). CDR3 length equals 14 residues. Trimming removed 1 base at V and 6 bases at J, with 13 bases between. This CDR3 reads CATSRGTIGIEQYF. The CDR3 nucleotides are TGTGCCACCAGCAGAGGTACCATAGGAATCGAGCAGTACTTC.